This T cell receptor beta chain was identified in a study of siplizumab effects on memory and regulatory T cells. Study conclusions and caveats: The naive T cell population seemed more diverse than memory cells and seemed a major contributor to the alloresponse. Treg-derived clones made up an average of around 75% of mappable alloreactive CD4+ clones with siplizumab and 26.9% in controls.

About 10^5 TCR templates were assayed per sample. Clones were sequenced by immunoSEQ multiplex PCR, and TCRdb holds only the in-frame ones, with some missing. This sample has roughly 60,000 clones, with approximately 95% found just once. About this clone: The antigen is not known.

The specimen was CD8+ T cells sorted from blood. The receptor comes from a human donor in good health.

CDR3 sequence reads: CASSTLDNEQFF. The CDR3, as DNA: TGTGCCAGTAGTACCCTGGACAATGAGCAGTTCTTC. This chain joins TRBV19 and TRBJ2-1, with D hard to call. The CDR3 is made up of 12 amino acids. V lost 4 bases and J 5 bases, leaving 6 bases between the germline ends. Germline CDR1 is LNHDA and CDR2 is SQIVND (reference sequence).